These 23 T cell receptor beta chains share one sample of origin, sequenced in a study of shared clonotypes between healthy human individuals. Libraries were prepared by immunoSEQ multiplex PCR; TCRdb keeps only in-frame clonotypes and omits some of them. The sample carries around 350,000 clones, more than 60% recorded once. Sequenced material: memory CD4+ T cells sorted from blood. Subset here: CD45RA-negative fraction. Every receptor here comes from a man in his thirties or forties in good health.

The gene calls are TRBV27 and TRBJ1-1, with a weak D call TRBD1 (5 bases). This CDR3 comprises 15 residues. Germline V gene data show CDR1 as MNHEY and CDR2 as SMNVEV (reference sequence). Trimming cost V 5 bases and J 3 bases, with 16 bases left between them. CDR3 loop: CASSETGPRDTEAFF. DNA of the CDR3: TGTGCCAGCAGTGAAACAGGCCCCAGGGACACTGAAGCTTTCTTT.

The chain carries TRBV19 and TRBJ1-5; no reliable D call. The length of the CDR3 is 17 residues. Between the trimmed V and J ends, which lost 4 bases and 1 base, there was a span of 17 bases. Germline CDR1 reads LNHDA; CDR2 reads SQIVND (reference sequence). The CDR3 bases are TGTGCCAGTAGTAGTGGTCCCTCTGGTTGGAGCAATCAGCCCCAGCATTTT. The encoded protein is CASSSGPSGWSNQPQHF.

The genes are TRBV5-1 and TRBJ2-5; D might be TRBD1 (6 bases). V shed 8 bases and J shed 1 base, with 15 bases lying between them. The CDR3 has 14 residues. Germline CDR1 reads SGHRS; CDR2 reads YFSETQ. The CDR3 DNA follows: TGCGCCAGTACAGGGATCGCCCCCCAAGAGACCCAGTACTTC. The encoded protein is CASTGIAPQETQYF.

This chain links TRBV27 with TRBJ2-3, with D perhaps TRBD1 (6 bases). V was trimmed by 0 bases and J by 7 bases, leaving 8 bases between them. The CDR3 totals 13 residues. Germline V gene sequence: CDR1 MNHEY, CDR2 SMNVEV (reference sequence). CDR3 nucleotide sequence: TGTGCCAGCAGTTTATCCCAGGGGAATACGCAGTATTTT. This gives the protein CASSLSQGNTQYF.

The chain carries TRBV10-1 and TRBJ2-2, with D tentatively TRBD1 (6 bases). Trimming shortened V by 5 bases and J by 6 bases, and 13 bases separated the two germline ends. From germline, CDR1 is WNHNN and CDR2 SYGVQD (reference sequence). The CDR3 sequence is 14 residues long. The CDR3 sequence is CASSTGTPSGELFF. For the CDR3, the DNA is TGCGCCAGCAGTACCGGGACACCCTCCGGGGAGCTGTTTTTT.

This clone was observed a handful of times. CDR3 nucleotides: TGTGCCAGCAGTGAAAGTATGGTTGGGAAACTGTTTTTT. Its translation: CASSESMVGKLFF. The rearrangement uses TRBV2 and TRBJ1-4; no definite D call. CDR1 is SNHLY, CDR2 FYNNEI, per germline. The CDR3 has 13 residues. Deletions cut 2 bases from V and 11 bases from J, with 12 bases between.

The gene calls are TRBV5-8 and TRBJ2-3, with a tentative D call TRBD1 (6 bases). Germline CDR1 is SGHTS and CDR2 is YDEGEE. V lost 1 base, J lost 2 bases, and 14 bases lay in between. CDR3 size: 16 residues. The CDR3 DNA is TGTGCCAGCAGCTTGTCCTGGACAGATAACACAGATACGCAGTATTTT. Translated: CASSLSWTDNTDTQYF. Based on the CDR3 plus reference TRBV5-8 and TRBJ2-3, the full variable domain is EAGVTQSPTHLIKTRGQQATLRCSPISGHTSVYWYQQALGLGLQFLLWYDEGEERNRGNFPPRFSGRQFPNYSSELNVNALELEDSALYLCASSLSWTDNTDTQYFGPGTRLTVL.

The chain uses TRBV9 and TRBJ2-2; D ambiguous. V gave up 2 bases and J gave up 8 bases, with 10 bases separating them. CDR3 size: 13 residues. From germline, CDR1 is SGDLS and CDR2 YYNGEE. The CDR3 DNA sequence: TGTGCCAGCAGCGTGGGGTCGTTGGGGGAGCTGTTTTTT. Translating gives CASSVGSLGELFF.

The V call is TRBV11-2, the J call TRBJ2-1, with 11 bases fitting TRBD2. V lost 6 bases and J lost 5; bases outside the gene matches: 9. The germline CDR1 and CDR2 sequences are SGHAT and FQNNGV. CDR3 size: 16 residues. Here the CDR3 DNA reads TGTGCCAGCAGGGGATTAGCGGGAGGGCCGGACAATGAGCAGTTCTTC. As protein: CASRGLAGGPDNEQFF.

The CDR3 is CASSSTPGLETQYF. The CDR3 DNA reads as TGTGCCAGCAGCTCGACTCCCGGGTTGGAGACCCAGTACTTC. V and J are TRBV7-2 and TRBJ2-5; D is unresolved. The germline gives CDR1 SGHTA, CDR2 FQGNSA. The CDR3 length is 14 residues. The ends were cut back, 4 bases at V and 5 bases at J, with 14 bases in the middle.

This clone showed up just once. The V gene is TRBV6-1, the J gene TRBJ2-3; 7 positions match TRBD2. Germline V CDR1 and CDR2: MNHNS, SASEGT. Unmatched junction bases numbered 15, after V lost 2 bases and J lost 4 bases. The CDR3 runs 18 residues. CDR3 in amino acids: CASSERGRGGSLADTQYF. The CDR3 coding sequence is TGTGCCAGCAGTGAAAGAGGGCGAGGCGGGAGTCTAGCAGATACGCAGTATTTT.

The chain carries TRBV9 and TRBJ2-7; D is ambiguous. Germline loops: CDR1 SGDLS, CDR2 YYNGEE. This CDR3 has 14 amino acids. The V end lost 1 base, the J end lost 4 bases, and 12 bases lay between the germline ends. CDR3 loop: CASSVTGLGYEQYF. CDR3 bases: TGTGCCAGCAGCGTAACCGGGTTAGGTTACGAGCAGTACTTC.

The chain uses TRBV27 and TRBJ2-7, with 7 bases that match TRBD2. The CDR3 has 15 residues. Germline CDR1 is MNHEY and CDR2 is SMNVEV (reference sequence). Trimming cost V 0 bases and J 4 bases; bases outside gene matches: 6. The DNA for the CDR3 is TGTGCCAGCAGTTTATCTGGGAGGGCCGGGTACGAGCAGTACTTC. Residues: CASSLSGRAGYEQYF.

V gene TRBV7-2 combines with J gene TRBJ2-7; D not resolved. The CDR3 loop spans 14 amino acids. The germline V gene encodes CDR1 SGHTA and CDR2 FQGNSA. V was shortened by 7 bases and J by 4 bases, with 17 bases between the two germline ends. The CDR3 nucleotides read TGTGCCAGCAAACCAGGCCTACTATATTACGAGCAGTACTTC. Its translation is CASKPGLLYYEQYF.

Comment on this clone: The junction departs from the called germline gene at one end, perhaps through a read error. The J gene is TRBJ2-1, the V gene TRBV11-3; D is uncertain. Per germline, CDR1 SGHNT and CDR2 YENEEA. This CDR3 has 12 amino acids. This CDR3 reads CASSFNYDEQFF. The DNA for the CDR3 is TGTGCCAGCAGCTTCAACTACGATGAGCAGTTCTTC.

The chain links TRBV4-2 to TRBJ2-5; D remains ambiguous. Trimming removed 1 base at V and 2 bases at J, with 8 bases between. The CDR3 contains 14 residues. Germline V gene data show CDR1 as LGHNA and CDR2 as YNFKEQ. The DNA of the CDR3 is TGTGCCAGCAGCCAAGGCCGGCTTCAAGAGACCCAGTACTTC. This translates into CASSQGRLQETQYF.

This sequence joins TRBV5-5 and TRBJ1-2, with 7 positions matching TRBD1. CDR1 and CDR2 (germline): SGHKS, YYEKEE (reference sequence). Trimming removed 4 bases from V and 2 bases from J; junction bases left unmatched: 8. The CDR3 spans 15 residues. The CDR3 DNA reads as TGTGCCAGCAGCCCAAGGACAGGCCCAAACTATGGCTACACCTTC. It specifies CASSPRTGPNYGYTF.

This clone was detected only once. The chain couples TRBV5-6 to TRBJ1-2; possibly TRBD1 for D (5 bases). Germline V gives CDR1 SGHDT, CDR2 YYEEEE. The CDR3 sequence is 13 residues long. V was clipped by 1 base and J by 6 bases, with 10 bases between them. The CDR3, as DNA: TGTGCCAGCAGCTTGTTTCGGGGGGATGGCTACACCTTC. It codes for CASSLFRGDGYTF.

This clone has just one count. The chain carries TRBV10-3 and TRBJ1-1; D gene ambiguous. Trimming left V 6 bases short and J 4 bases short, with 6 bases between. The CDR3 is 11 residues long. Germline V gene sequence: CDR1 ENHRY, CDR2 SYGVKD. The CDR3 DNA reads TGTGCCATCAGCCGAGGCACTGAAGCTTTCTTT. It translates to CAISRGTEAFF.

The J gene is TRBJ2-3, the V gene TRBV6-6, with TRBD2 matching 9 bases. Losses at the gene ends were 4 bases for V and 1 base for J; bases not matched to a gene: 6. The CDR3 is 16 residues long. Germline V gene sequence: CDR1 MNHNY, CDR2 SVGAGI (reference sequence). The CDR3 region has the DNA TGTGCCAGCAGTTTCCCTAGCGGGACGGGCACAGATACGCAGTATTTT. This translates into CASSFPSGTGTDTQYF.

In its sample, this clone was seen many times. The V gene is TRBV15, the J gene TRBJ2-1; the match to TRBD2 covers 10 bases. This CDR3 is built from 16 residues. With V trimmed by 0 bases and J by 10 bases, 9 bases remained unmatched. CDR1 and CDR2 (germline): LNHNV, YYDKDF (reference sequence). The CDR3 reads CATSREGLAGVGEQFF. In nucleotides, the CDR3 is TGTGCCACCAGCAGAGAAGGCCTAGCGGGAGTCGGCGAGCAGTTCTTC.

This sequence joins TRBV6-6 and TRBJ2-5; maybe TRBD2 (5 bases). The V end lost 4 bases, the J end lost 5 bases, and 14 bases lay between the germline ends. The germline gives CDR1 MNHNY, CDR2 SVGAGI (reference sequence). CDR3 size: 14 residues. The CDR3 DNA sequence: TGTGCCAGCAGTTCGAGCCTCGCTAGCGAGACCCAGTACTTC. Translated, it gives CASSSSLASETQYF.

CDR3 nucleotide sequence: TGTGCCAGTAGGGAGGGCGTACAAGAGACCCAGTACTTC. Translating gives CASREGVQETQYF. V usage is TRBV19 and J usage is TRBJ2-5, with D possibly being TRBD2 (6 bases). The CDR3 length is 13 residues. Trimming took off 6 bases at V and 2 bases at J, with 10 bases between the two ends. Germline lookup yields CDR1 LNHDA and CDR2 SQIVND (reference sequence).